These T cell receptor beta chains were read from a single sample in a study of blood T cell repertoires in COVID-19. Only in-frame clones appear in the TCRdb table, and some are missing; sequencing was by immunoSEQ multiplex PCR. This table has around 150,000 clones, over 70% appearing once. Source material: PBMCs or T cells enriched from blood (not recorded which). Source of these receptors: a man aged 45 to 65 who had recovered from COVID-19. Both conserved end residues are part of each CDR3. Each record gives: V gene, D gene, clone size, J gene, CDR3 protein, CDR3 DNA. D genes are given only for firm matches. Clone size is not always given. Where it is, it says once, few, many or a class for expanded clones.

TRBV14	TRBD1	NA	TRBJ2-2	CASSQGRDSTNTGELFF	TGTGCCAGCAGCCAAGGAAGGGACAGCACGAACACCGGGGAGCTGTTTTTT
TRBV7-6	NA	NA	TRBJ1-1	CASSLVEELNTEAFF	TGTGCCAGCAGCTTAGTTGAGGAACTGAACACTGAAGCTTTCTTT
TRBV29-1	NA	NA	TRBJ1-1	CSVFFRQDTEAFF	TGCAGCGTTTTCTTCAGACAGGACACTGAAGCTTTCTTT
TRBV7-2	NA	NA	TRBJ1-5	CASSSGVGGGQPQHF	TGTGCCAGCAGCTCAGGAGTGGGGGGAGGACAGCCCCAGCATTTT
TRBV29-1	NA	NA	TRBJ2-1	CSVAGGRGPGNEQFF	TGCAGCGTGGCAGGAGGGCGGGGGCCGGGCAATGAGCAGTTCTTC
TRBV6-5	NA	many	TRBJ1-5	CASQNGGNQPQHF	TGTGCCAGTCAAAACGGGGGCAATCAGCCCCAGCATTTT
TRBV27	NA	NA	TRBJ1-2	CASSLHNSPYGYTF	TGTGCCAGCAGTTTACATAACAGCCCATATGGCTACACCTTC
TRBV24-1	NA	NA	TRBJ2-5	CATSDFGAGQETQYF	TGTGCCACCAGTGATTTCGGTGCAGGGCAAGAGACCCAGTACTTC
TRBV19	NA	NA	TRBJ2-3	CASSSAGAWTDTQYF	TGTGCCAGTAGTAGCGCGGGGGCTTGGACAGATACGCAGTATTTT
TRBV28	NA	NA	TRBJ1-5	CASSYRAVEPQHF	TGTGCCAGCAGTTACAGGGCCGTAGAGCCCCAGCATTTT
TRBV11-3	TRBD2	NA	TRBJ2-1	CASSLYGTSRDNEQFF	TGTGCCAGCAGCCTTTATGGGACTAGCAGAGACAATGAGCAGTTCTTC
TRBV29-1	NA	NA	TRBJ1-1	CSVVQAGTEAFF	TGCAGCGTTGTTCAGGCGGGCACTGAAGCTTTCTTT
TRBV19	TRBD1	NA	TRBJ2-4	CASSARDRGWIQYF	TGTGCCAGTAGTGCCCGGGACAGGGGATGGATTCAGTACTTC
TRBV7-9	TRBD2	NA	TRBJ2-7	CASSGLAGYYEQYF	TGTGCCAGCAGCGGACTAGCGGGGTACTACGAGCAGTACTTC
TRBV29-1	TRBD1	NA	TRBJ1-1	CSVEDYRGPSNTEAFF	TGCAGCGTTGAGGACTACAGGGGGCCCTCCAACACTGAAGCTTTCTTT
TRBV12-3/TRBV12-4	TRBD1	NA	TRBJ1-4	CASSLGTGRKLFF	TGTGCCAGCAGTTTAGGGACAGGGAGAAAACTGTTTTTT
TRBV6-5	NA	NA	TRBJ1-1	CASSQRTVSNTEAFF	TGTGCCAGCAGCCAGCGGACAGTTTCGAACACTGAAGCTTTCTTT
TRBV19	TRBD1	NA	TRBJ1-5	CASGTVSQPQHF	TGTGCCAGTGGGACAGTGAGTCAGCCCCAGCATTTT
TRBV2	TRBD1	NA	TRBJ2-5	CASSRQGGAQYF	TGTGCCAGCAGTAGACAGGGTGGGGCCCAGTACTTC
TRBV12-3/TRBV12-4	NA	NA	TRBJ1-1	CASSFTVNTEAFF	TGTGCCAGCAGTTTCACAGTGAACACTGAAGCTTTCTTT
TRBV9	TRBD1	NA	TRBJ1-4	CASSFHYRGGEKLFF	TGTGCCAGCAGCTTCCATTACAGGGGAGGCGAAAAACTGTTTTTT
TRBV7-9	TRBD1	NA	TRBJ1-6	CASSPAGTGEGSPLHF	TGTGCCAGCAGCCCCGCTGGGACAGGGGAAGGATCACCCCTCCACTTT
TRBV6-2/TRBV6-3	NA	NA	TRBJ1-5	CASSPPQTKGQPQHF	TGTGCCAGCAGCCCTCCTCAGACTAAAGGGCAGCCCCAGCATTTT
TRBV14	NA	NA	TRBJ2-3	CASSQGTWDTQYF	TGTGCCAGCAGCCAAGGGACATGGGATACGCAGTATTTT
TRBV5-1	TRBD1	NA	TRBJ2-7	CASSSGRTGAYEQYF	TGCGCCAGCAGCTCCGGGAGGACAGGGGCCTACGAGCAGTACTTC
TRBV6-5	NA	few	TRBJ1-2	CASRSLAGYGYTF	TGTGCCAGCAGGTCCTTGGCGGGCTATGGCTACACCTTC
TRBV11-3	NA	NA	TRBJ2-2	CASSLGPPGITGELFF	TGTGCCAGCAGCTTAGGCCCCCCCGGGATCACCGGGGAGCTGTTTTTT
TRBV16	NA	few	TRBJ1-5	CASSPGGSNQPQHF	TGTGCCAGCAGCCCTGGGGGGAGCAATCAGCCCCAGCATTTT
TRBV3-1/TRBV3-2	NA	NA	TRBJ1-5	CASSQDRIRGQPQHF	TGTGCCAGCAGCCAAGACCGGATCCGGGGTCAGCCCCAGCATTTT
TRBV7-6	NA	NA	TRBJ1-3	CASSSSPGESSGNTIYF	TGTGCCAGCAGCTCGTCCCCCGGGGAGAGCTCTGGAAACACCATATATTTT
TRBV28	TRBD1	NA	TRBJ2-7	CASRLQQGSTYEQYF	TGTGCCAGCAGACTACAACAGGGGTCCACCTACGAGCAGTACTTC
TRBV19	NA	NA	TRBJ2-5	CASSIDLHRMETQYF	TGTGCCAGTAGTATAGATTTACACAGGATGGAGACCCAGTACTTC
TRBV6-2/TRBV6-3	TRBD2	NA	TRBJ2-5	CASSWGLAGGGYETQYF	TGTGCCAGCAGTTGGGGACTAGCGGGAGGGGGGTATGAGACCCAGTACTTC
TRBV6-6	TRBD2	few	TRBJ2-7	CASSPFPTSGVSYEQYF	TGTGCCAGCAGTCCTTTCCCGACTAGCGGGGTCTCCTACGAGCAGTACTTC
TRBV19	NA	NA	TRBJ1-1	CASSMGRQNTEAFF	TGTGCCAGTAGTATGGGCCGACAGAACACTGAAGCTTTCTTT
TRBV2	NA	NA	TRBJ2-3	CASSEPGQNDLDTQYF	TGTGCCAGCAGTGAACCAGGACAGAACGACTTGGATACGCAGTATTTT
TRBV5-1	NA	NA	TRBJ1-4	CASKGGFGEKLFF	TGCGCCAGCAAAGGAGGCTTCGGGGAAAAACTGTTTTTT
TRBV6-6	TRBD2	NA	TRBJ2-1	CASSYSASGSFF	TGTGCCAGCAGTTACTCGGCTAGCGGGAGTTTCTTC
TRBV10-1	NA	NA	TRBJ2-1	CASSGQDSRGYNEQFF	TGCGCCAGCAGTGGCCAGGACTCCCGGGGGTACAATGAGCAGTTCTTC
TRBV2	NA	few	TRBJ2-7	CASSDSSVEEQYF	TGTGCCAGCAGTGATTCGTCAGTGGAGGAGCAGTACTTC
TRBV27	NA	NA	TRBJ2-7	CASSLWPGGYEQYF	TGTGCCAGCAGTTTATGGCCAGGAGGTTACGAGCAGTACTTC
TRBV3-1/TRBV3-2	TRBD1	NA	TRBJ1-2	CASSQDGPGGTYGYTF	TGTGCCAGCAGCCAAGATGGGCCAGGGGGCACCTATGGCTACACCTTC